This is a list of T cell receptor beta chains from one sample in a study of CD8 T cells in Susac syndrome. TCRdb processed the immunoSEQ multiplex PCR reads anew with MiXCR; each CDR3 protein has one entry. The sample has 110,000 or so distinct CDR3 sequences, less than 95% seen once; the top ten hold more than 0.09%. Input material: CD4+ T cells from PBMCs. Receptors were obtained from a human donor in good health. Each CDR3 is given without its conserved first and last residue.

TRBV20-1	TRBJ2-3	SARGGSGSTDTQY
TRBV3-1	TRBJ2-3	ASSQVLAGIADTQY
TRBV27	TRBJ1-2	ASSLGTGLYGYT
TRBV2	TRBJ2-5	ASSPRLTQETQY
TRBV28	TRBJ2-5	ASFGLLQETQY
TRBV28	TRBJ2-7	ASRAWQGTYEQY
TRBV5-5	TRBJ2-1	ASSPRGTSEVEQF
TRBV7-8	TRBJ1-2	ASSSTLGDYGYT
TRBV2	TRBJ1-5	ASSESLGGASQPQH
TRBV5-1	TRBJ1-6	ASSLSATTTLNSPLH
TRBV7-9	TRBJ2-3	ASSFGQEADTQY